What follows are 23 T cell receptor beta chains derived from one specimen sequenced in a study of blood T cell repertoires in COVID-19. Generated by immunoSEQ multiplex PCR, the TCRdb table keeps only in-frame clones and is missing some. The repertoire holds over 120,000 clones, with around 90% as singletons. The sample taken for sequencing was peripheral blood. These receptors originate from a man aged 70 or older with acute or convalescent COVID-19.

This chain uses TRBV19 with TRBJ2-7; TRBD2 matches at 14 bases. J lost 5 bases, V lost 10 bases, and 4 bases had no gene match. This CDR3 is 13 amino acids long. From germline, CDR1 is LNHDA and CDR2 SQIVND (reference sequence). The DNA for the CDR3 is TGTGCCACCGGGACTAGCGGGAGTCACGAGCAGTACTTC. Translation gives CATGTSGSHEQYF. The entire variable domain, with the rest obtained from reference TRBV19 and TRBJ2-7, is as follows: DGGITQSPKYLFRKEGQNVTLSCEQNLNHDAMYWYRQDPGQGLRLIYYSQIVNDFQKGDIAEGYSVSREKKESFPLTVTSAQKNPTAFYLCATGTSGSHEQYFGPGTRLTVT.

J is TRBJ2-5 and V is TRBV5-1; 7 bases align to TRBD1. This CDR3 has 14 amino acids. Losses at the gene ends were 4 bases for V and 2 bases for J; bases not matched to a gene: 5. CDR1 SGHRS and CDR2 YFSETQ come from the germline V gene. The CDR3 coding sequence is TGCGCCAGCAGCACGGGACAGTTACAAGAGACCCAGTACTTC. Its protein is CASSTGQLQETQYF.

The chain joins TRBV10-3 to TRBJ1-3, with 8 positions matching TRBD1. The V gene's germline CDR1 is ENHRY and CDR2 SYGVKD. J lost 7 bases, V lost 4 bases, and 6 bases had no gene match. The CDR3 totals 14 residues. The CDR3 sequence: CAISGTTGGNTIYF. Written as DNA, the CDR3 is TGTGCCATCAGTGGCACCACAGGGGGGAACACCATATATTTT.

V and J are TRBV10-1 and TRBJ2-2; 8 nucleotides align to TRBD1. This CDR3 spans 14 amino acids. Germline loops: CDR1 WNHNN, CDR2 SYGVQD (reference sequence). Trimming removed 6 bases from V and 7 bases from J; junction bases left unmatched: 7. The CDR3 sequence: CASSSDRAGGELFF. In DNA, the CDR3 is TGCGCCAGCAGCTCGGACAGGGCAGGCGGGGAGCTGTTTTTT.

The rearrangement links TRBV28 to TRBJ2-5; 16 bases map to TRBD2. Germline values: CDR1 MDHEN, CDR2 SYDVKM. This CDR3 spans 16 amino acids. The J segment lost 7 bases and the V segment lost 5 bases, leaving 7 bases of the junction unmatched. In DNA form, the CDR3 reads TGTGCCAGCAGTCCCGGGACTAGCGGGAGGGCAAGGACCCAGTACTTC. Translation gives CASSPGTSGRARTQYF.

This chain links TRBV7-9 with TRBJ1-5, with D unclear. Trimming removed 8 bases from V and 5 bases from J, with 19 bases in between. Germline V gene data show CDR1 as SEHNR and CDR2 as FQNEAQ (reference sequence). This CDR3 comprises 15 residues. The CDR3, as DNA: TGTGCCAGCGGCGACCGGGTCCTCGGAGATCAGCCCCAGCATTTT. This encodes CASGDRVLGDQPQHF.

The J gene is TRBJ2-7, the V gene TRBV6-5; TRBD1 aligns across 11 bases. The CDR3 has 13 amino acids. Looked up from germline, CDR1 is MNHEY and CDR2 is SVGAGI. The V and J ends lost 6 bases and 3 bases, in that order; junction bases with no gene match: 1. Here the CDR3 reads CASRGTGGYEQYF. The DNA of the CDR3 is TGTGCCAGCAGGGGGACAGGGGGCTACGAGCAGTACTTC.

The rearrangement uses TRBV7-2 and TRBJ2-5; D is possibly TRBD2 (7 bases). Trimming shortened V by 6 bases and J by 4 bases, and 15 bases separated the two germline ends. CDR1 and CDR2 (germline): SGHTA, FQGNSA. This CDR3 has 14 residues. This chain's CDR3 is CASRRRGGPETQYF. The CDR3 region has the DNA TGTGCCAGCAGGCGTAGGGGGGGTCCAGAGACCCAGTACTTC. The full variable domain, with the rest looked up from reference TRBV7-2 and TRBJ2-5, is GAGVSQSPSNKVTEKGKDVELRCDPISGHTALYWYRQSLGQGLEFLIYFQGNSAPDKSGLPSDRFSAERTGGSVSTLTIQRTQQEDSAVYLCASRRRGGPETQYFGPGTRLLVL.

The rearrangement links TRBV12-5 to TRBJ2-2; 10 bases map to TRBD2. V was pared by 0 bases and J by 6 bases, with 7 bases of the junction left unmatched. The CDR3 loop spans 17 amino acids. The germline gives CDR1 LGHNT, CDR2 FRNRAP. The CDR3: CASGLVRASGGSGELFF. The CDR3 DNA sequence: TGTGCTAGTGGTTTGGTACGGGCTAGCGGGGGTTCCGGGGAGCTGTTTTTT.

The chain carries TRBV5-8 and TRBJ1-1; 7 bases align to TRBD1. The J segment lost 0 bases and the V segment lost 3 bases, leaving 5 bases of the junction unmatched. Germline values: CDR1 SGHTS, CDR2 YDEGEE. This CDR3 region has 15 residues. For the CDR3, the DNA is TGTGCCAGCAGCTATAACAGGGGAGTGAACACTGAAGCTTTCTTT. It yields the protein CASSYNRGVNTEAFF.

This clone was counted only a few times. Other DNA sequences in the same sample also yield this CDR3. The rearrangement joins TRBV19 to TRBJ1-2; no definite D call. Germline values: CDR1 LNHDA, CDR2 SQIVND (reference sequence). The ends were cut back, 2 bases at V and 5 bases at J, with 9 bases in the middle. The CDR3 runs to 13 residues. CDR3 sequence reads: CASSIRGPYGYTF. Here the CDR3 DNA reads TGTGCCAGTAGTATAAGAGGCCCTTATGGCTACACCTTC.

This rearrangement joins TRBV3-1 (or the pseudogene TRBV3-2) to TRBJ2-4, with 8 positions matching TRBD2. The V and J ends lost 4 bases and 0 bases, in that order; junction bases with no gene match: 2. The CDR3 spans 15 residues. Germline lookup yields CDR1 LGHDT and CDR2 YNNKEL (reference sequence). The CDR3 bases are TGTGCCAGCAGCCGCGGGGGGACAGCCAAAAACATTCAGTACTTC. This translates into CASSRGGTAKNIQYF.

The chain links TRBV28 to TRBJ2-1; TRBD2 might be the D (6 bases). The germline V gene encodes CDR1 MDHEN and CDR2 SYDVKM. CDR3 length equals 13 residues. V was clipped by 6 bases and J by 9 bases, with 15 bases between them. The CDR3: CASRLTSFGEQFF. CDR3 in DNA: TGTGCCAGCAGGCTTACTAGCTTCGGTGAGCAGTTCTTC.

The chain recombines TRBV6-4 with TRBJ2-3, with TRBD2 identical over 7 bases. CDR3 length equals 15 residues. V shed 3 bases and J 2 bases; nucleotides not matched to a gene: 5. The germline CDR1 and CDR2 sequences are MRHNA and SNTAGT. The CDR3 here is CASSEAGPPTDTQYF. The CDR3 nucleotides read TGTGCCAGCAGTGAAGCGGGACCCCCCACAGATACGCAGTATTTT.

This clone was counted once. The rearrangement uses TRBV5-1 and TRBJ2-7, with TRBD2 identical over 7 bases. Germline CDR1 is SGHRS and CDR2 is YFSETQ. Trimming took 4 bases from V and 0 from J; bases not matched to a gene: 7. The CDR3 consists of 15 residues. The CDR3 here is CASSSSSGPSYEQYF. CDR3 sequence (DNA): TGCGCCAGCAGCAGTTCTAGCGGACCCTCCTACGAGCAGTACTTC.

The chain couples TRBV19 to TRBJ1-4; D gene unclear. V lost 0 bases to trimming and J lost 4 bases, with 12 bases between them. This CDR3 is built from 16 residues. Germline CDR1 LNHDA, CDR2 SQIVND (reference sequence). The CDR3: CASSIDKRAINEKLFF. The CDR3 DNA follows: TGTGCCAGTAGTATAGACAAGAGGGCGATTAATGAAAAACTGTTTTTT.

The chain has TRBV6-1 and TRBJ2-5; D call uncertain. V lost 3 bases, J lost 9 bases, and 17 bases lay in between. Germline V gene data show CDR1 as MNHNS and CDR2 as SASEGT. The CDR3 contains 14 residues. Here the CDR3 DNA reads TGTGCCAGCAGTGAGAGTTCCGGCGGCGCGGCCCAGTACTTC. It encodes CASSESSGGAAQYF.

The chain joins TRBV12-3 or TRBV12-4 to TRBJ1-4; 8 bases agree with TRBD1. J lost 10 bases, V lost 7 bases, and 8 bases had no gene match. This CDR3 comprises 13 residues. CDR3 sequence: CASTDRGAGKLFF. CDR3 DNA sequence: TGTGCCAGCACCGACAGGGGCGCCGGAAAACTGTTTTTT.

The rearrangement links TRBV6-5 to TRBJ1-6; TRBD1 might be the D (6 bases). The CDR3 runs to 13 residues. V was cut by 5 bases and J by 6 bases, with 8 bases left in between. Per germline, CDR1 MNHEY and CDR2 SVGAGI. The CDR3 sequence: CASSRTANSPLHF. CDR3 nucleotide sequence: TGTGCCAGCAGTCGGACAGCTAATTCACCCCTCCACTTT.

This clone showed up just a few times. The chain uses TRBV5-1 and TRBJ1-1, with D tentatively TRBD1 (6 bases). The germline CDR1 and CDR2 sequences are SGHRS and YFSETQ. CDR3 length: 13 amino acids. V lost 5 bases to trimming and J lost 4 bases, with 12 bases between them. CDR3 loop: CASRTQGTTEAFF. CDR3 nucleotide sequence: TGCGCCAGCAGGACTCAGGGGACCACTGAAGCTTTCTTT.

The rearrangement joins TRBV15 to TRBJ2-1, with D perhaps matching TRBD2 (6 bases). Per germline, CDR1 LNHNV and CDR2 YYDKDF (reference sequence). Trimming shortened V by 4 bases and J by 0 bases, and 13 bases separated the two germline ends. This CDR3 is built from 16 residues. The CDR3 region is CATSNWDSSSYNEQFF. The CDR3 coding sequence is TGTGCCACCAGCAACTGGGACTCAAGCTCCTACAATGAGCAGTTCTTC. The full variable domain, its missing parts supplied by reference TRBV15 and TRBJ2-1, is DAMVIQNPRYQVTQFGKPVTLSCSQTLNHNVMYWYQQKSSQAPKLLFHYYDKDFNNEADTPDNFQSRRPNTSFCFLDIRSPGLGDTAMYLCATSNWDSSSYNEQFFGPGTRLTVL.

The chain uses TRBV19 and TRBJ1-5, with a possible D match to TRBD1 (5 bases). The CDR3 has 18 amino acids. CDR1 LNHDA and CDR2 SQIVND come from the germline V gene (reference sequence). The V end lost 7 bases, the J end lost 4 bases, and 26 bases lay between the germline ends. CDR3 nucleotides: TGTGCCAGTACCTTGGGGACGGGGGACCCAACCCGGAATCAGCCCCAGCATTTT. It translates to CASTLGTGDPTRNQPQHF.

This clone appeared a single time. For the CDR3, the DNA is TGTGCCAGCAACCGGGACAGGGGCGCGGTCACTGAAGCTTTCTTT. It is translated as CASNRDRGAVTEAFF. The V gene is TRBV2, the J gene TRBJ1-1; the match to TRBD1 covers 10 bases. The V gene end was trimmed by 7 bases and the J gene end by 4 bases; junction bases not matched to a gene: 9. This CDR3 comprises 15 residues. Germline V gene lookup returns CDR1 SNHLY and CDR2 FYNNEI. Full variable domain (rest looked up from reference TRBV2 and TRBJ1-1): EPEVTQTPSHQVTQMGQEVILRCVPISNHLYFYWYRQILGQKVEFLVSFYNNEISEKSEIFDDQFSVERPDGSNFTLKIRSTKLEDSAMYFCASNRDRGAVTEAFFGQGTRLTVV.